The 20 T cell receptor beta chains reported below all come from one sample, sequenced in a study of shared clonotypes between healthy human individuals. TCRdb's table, derived via immunoSEQ multiplex PCR, lists solely in-frame clones and lacks some. Of 2 million or so clones listed, approximately 95% are singletons. Material for sequencing was naive CD4+ T cells sorted from blood. Sample subset: CD45RA+ positively selected. These receptors came from a man aged 18 to 35 in good health.

Concerning this clone itself: One end of the junction fails to match germline, which may point to a read error. The genes are TRBV2 and TRBJ1-2; 8 nucleotides agree with TRBD1. The CDR3 runs to 13 residues. The germline gives CDR1 SNHLY, CDR2 FYNNEI. The CDR3 here is CASRTGADYGYAF. CDR3 DNA: TGTGCCAGCAGGACAGGGGCAGACTATGGCTACGCCTTC. Together with reference TRBV2 and TRBJ1-2, the CDR3 gives the full variable domain: EPEVTQTPSHQVTQMGQEVILRCVPISNHLYFYWYRQILGQKVEFLVSFYNNEISEKSEIFDDQFSVERPDGSNFTLKIRSTKLEDSAMYFCASRTGADYGYAFGSGTRLTVV.

The genes are TRBV28 and TRBJ1-3; a weak D match, TRBD1 (6 bases). CDR3 length: 17 residues. V was cut by 4 bases and J by 0 bases, with 16 bases left in between. CDR1 is MDHEN, CDR2 SYDVKM, per germline. CDR3 coding DNA: TGTGCCAGCAGTTCCGGGACACCGTTCAACTCTGGAAACACCATATATTTT. Translation gives CASSSGTPFNSGNTIYF.

The V call is TRBV4-1, the J call TRBJ1-5, with D perhaps TRBD1 (5 bases). The CDR3 totals 14 residues. Germline values: CDR1 MGHRA, CDR2 YSYEKL. V was pared by 0 bases and J by 6 bases, with 9 bases between. CDR3 region: CASSQDAGVQPQHF. The CDR3, as DNA: TGCGCCAGCAGCCAAGATGCGGGGGTTCAGCCCCAGCATTTT.

In regard to this clone: Germline and junction disagree at one end, which may indicate a read error. The J gene is TRBJ1-4, the V gene TRBV18, with a weak D call TRBD1 (6 bases). Germline V CDR1 and CDR2: KGHSH, LQKENI. The CDR3 runs 14 residues. The CDR3 DNA reads TGTGCCAGCTCACCCGGACAGCTTAATGACAAACTGTTTTTT. This sequence encodes CASSPGQLNDKLFF.

This clone was seen just once. The chain carries TRBV7-2 and TRBJ2-7; D call uncertain. The CDR3 extends over 16 amino acids. Per germline, CDR1 SGHTA and CDR2 FQGNSA. Trimming removed 0 bases from V and 9 bases from J, with 21 bases in between. CDR3 in amino acids: CASSLAEVPSLYGQYF. The CDR3 coding sequence is TGTGCCAGCAGCTTAGCGGAAGTCCCCTCCTTGTATGGGCAGTACTTC.

The chain has TRBV7-9 and TRBJ1-5, with D maybe TRBD1 (5 bases). The CDR3 sequence is 15 residues long. Germline CDR1 SEHNR, CDR2 FQNEAQ (reference sequence). Trimming took 3 bases from V and 10 from J, leaving 19 bases between them. CDR3 protein: CASSLGGSGHGPQHF. The CDR3 DNA sequence: TGTGCCAGCAGCTTGGGGGGAAGTGGCCATGGACCCCAGCATTTT.

This sequence joins TRBV30 and TRBJ2-3, with unresolved D. This CDR3 region has 11 residues. V lost 5 bases to trimming and J lost 3 bases, with 6 bases between them. The germline gives CDR1 GTSNPN, CDR2 SVGIG (reference sequence). CDR3 nucleotide sequence: TGTGCCTGGGGAGAAACAGATACGCAGTATTTT. It is translated as CAWGETDTQYF.

The chain carries TRBV6-5 and TRBJ2-3; 10 nucleotides match TRBD1. Trimming took 7 bases from V and 3 from J; bases not matched to a gene: 7. The germline CDR1 and CDR2 sequences are MNHEY and SVGAGI. The CDR3 contains 15 residues. The CDR3 nucleotides are TGTGCCAGCAACCAAGACAGGGGGCGGACAGATACGCAGTATTTT. Its protein is CASNQDRGRTDTQYF.

The chain carries TRBV2 and TRBJ2-5; D uncertain. This CDR3 has 14 amino acids. CDR1 is SNHLY and CDR2 is FYNNEI in the germline V gene. The V end was cut by 2 bases, the J end by 1 base, with 8 bases between. CDR3 sequence: CASSERGTQETQYF. The CDR3, as DNA: TGTGCCAGCAGTGAAAGAGGCACCCAAGAGACCCAGTACTTC.

For this clone: This may be a read error, as it is one base from a much larger clone. The chain links TRBV7-6 to TRBJ1-1, with a tentative D call TRBD1 (5 bases). Germline CDR1 SGHVS, CDR2 FNYEAQ. The CDR3 spans 14 residues. V lost 1 base and J lost 1, with 7 bases in between. Here the CDR3 reads CASSLVGENTEAFF. CDR3 nucleotide sequence: TGTGCCAGCAGCTTAGTAGGGGAGAACACTGAAGCTTTCTTT. Full variable domain (rest looked up from reference TRBV7-6 and TRBJ1-1): GAGVSQSPRYKVTKRGQDVALRCDPISGHVSLYWYRQALGQGPEFLTYFNYEAQQDKSGLPNDRFSAERPEGSISTLTIQRTEQRDSAMYRCASSLVGENTEAFFGQGTRLTVV.

The V call is TRBV6-1, the J call TRBJ2-2; 10 nucleotides agree with TRBD1. The CDR3 consists of 15 residues. CDR1 and CDR2 (germline): MNHNS, SASEGT. The J segment lost 4 bases and the V segment lost 6 bases, leaving 5 bases of the junction unmatched. Here the CDR3 DNA reads TGTGCCAGCAGGACAGGGGGCCTTGGCACCGGGGAGCTGTTTTTT. Its protein product is CASRTGGLGTGELFF.

V gene TRBV18 combines with J gene TRBJ1-5, with D unresolved. V dropped 3 bases and J dropped 5 bases, with 8 bases sitting between them. CDR1 and CDR2 from the germline V gene are KGHSH and LQKENI. The CDR3 contains 13 residues. CDR3 loop: CASSPHEDQPQHF. The DNA for the CDR3 is TGTGCCAGCTCACCCCACGAAGATCAGCCCCAGCATTTT.

With respect to this clone: The same CDR3 also results from other DNA sequences found in this sample. The V and J genes are TRBV25-1 and TRBJ2-7; D is ambiguous. CDR1 is MGHDK and CDR2 is SYGVNS in the germline V gene. The CDR3 consists of 11 residues. Trimming stripped 3 bases from V and 4 bases from J, with 4 bases between. Here the CDR3 reads CASSDSYEQYF. Here the CDR3 DNA reads TGTGCCAGCAGTGACAGTTACGAGCAGTACTTC.

This chain uses TRBV7-9 with TRBJ1-1; TRBD1 might be the D (5 bases). The CDR3 spans 15 residues. Germline V CDR1 and CDR2: SEHNR, FQNEAQ (reference sequence). Between the trimmed V and J ends, which lost 2 bases and 1 base, there was a span of 11 bases. CDR3 DNA: TGTGCCAGCAGCTTACGAGGGGTCACGAACACTGAAGCTTTCTTT. Translated, it gives CASSLRGVTNTEAFF. The full variable domain, rest sourced from reference TRBV7-9 and TRBJ1-1, is DTGVSQNPRHKITKRGQNVTFRCDPISEHNRLYWYRQTLGQGPEFLTYFQNEAQLEKSRLLSDRFSAERPKGSFSTLEIQRTEQGDSAMYLCASSLRGVTNTEAFFGQGTRLTVV.

This sequence joins TRBV29-1 and TRBJ2-1; 12 bases are shared with TRBD2. The CDR3 consists of 13 residues. CDR1 and CDR2 (germline): SQVTM, ANQGSEA. The J segment lost 4 bases and the V segment lost 7 bases, leaving 2 bases of the junction unmatched. CDR3 residues: CSATSGGYNEQFF. The DNA for the CDR3 is TGCAGCGCGACTAGCGGGGGTTACAATGAGCAGTTCTTC.

The chain recombines TRBV15 with TRBJ2-1, with D unclear. The CDR3 totals 17 residues. V shed 3 bases and J shed 2 bases, with 17 bases lying between them. Germline lookup yields CDR1 LNHNV and CDR2 YYDKDF (reference sequence). This chain's CDR3 is CATSSPLLLRTYNEQFF. CDR3 DNA: TGTGCCACCAGCAGTCCCCTCCTGTTAAGGACCTACAATGAGCAGTTCTTC.

The chain links TRBV30 to TRBJ2-7; tentative D call: TRBD2 (6 bases). Between the trimmed V and J ends, which lost 0 bases and 2 bases, there was a span of 20 bases. The germline gives CDR1 GTSNPN, CDR2 SVGIG (reference sequence). The CDR3 spans 17 residues. The CDR3 DNA reads TGTGCCTGGAGTGTACGTGGAGGGTCCCTTCTAACCTACGAGCAGTACTTC. This translates into CAWSVRGGSLLTYEQYF.

V and J are TRBV25-1 and TRBJ1-2; a possible D gene is TRBD1 (5 bases). Per the germline V gene, CDR1 is MGHDK and CDR2 is SYGVNS. The ends were cut back, 1 base at V and 4 bases at J, with 16 bases in the middle. The CDR3 runs 16 residues. The DNA for the CDR3 is TGTGCCAGCAGTGAATCGACAGCACTACCAACCTATGGCTACACCTTC. This encodes CASSESTALPTYGYTF.

The chain uses TRBV27 and TRBJ2-1; D gene unclear. Between the trimmed V and J ends, which lost 4 bases and 2 bases, there was a span of 15 bases. The CDR3 totals 16 residues. Germline V lookup: CDR1 MNHEY, CDR2 SMNVEV (reference sequence). CDR3 nucleotides: TGTGCCAGCAGTTACCAAAGCTTGGTTCCCTACAATGAGCAGTTCTTC. Encoded protein: CASSYQSLVPYNEQFF.

The rearrangement joins TRBV4-1 to TRBJ2-2; D remains unclear. There are 18 residues in the CDR3. Germline assignment: CDR1 MGHRA and CDR2 YSYEKL. The V gene lost 0 bases and the J gene lost 6 bases, with 20 bases spanning the gap. The CDR3 here is CASSQDDPRVPVAGELFF. The CDR3 DNA sequence: TGCGCCAGCAGCCAAGACGACCCCCGGGTCCCCGTCGCCGGGGAGCTGTTTTTT.